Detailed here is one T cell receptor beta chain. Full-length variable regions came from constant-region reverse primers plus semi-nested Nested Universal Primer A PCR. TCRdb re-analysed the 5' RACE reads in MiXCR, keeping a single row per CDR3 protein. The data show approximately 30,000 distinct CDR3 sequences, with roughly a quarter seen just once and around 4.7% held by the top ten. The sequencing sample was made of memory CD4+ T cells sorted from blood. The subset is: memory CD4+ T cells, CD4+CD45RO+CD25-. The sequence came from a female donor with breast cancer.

CDR3 sequence reads: CATQFAYEQYF. The CDR3 DNA sequence: TGTGCCACCCAGTTCGCCTACGAGCAGTACTTC. The rearrangement links TRBV6-5 to TRBJ2-7; the D is unclear. This CDR3 has 11 residues. Per the germline V gene, CDR1 is MNHEY and CDR2 is SVGAGI. The V gene lost 10 bases and the J gene lost 2 bases, with 9 bases spanning the gap.